This T cell receptor (beta chain) stems from a study of shared clonotypes between healthy human individuals. Study summary: Those who served as donors were a couple of women and a few men between the ages of 18 and 49. Findings and limits, study-wide: Non-shared clonotypes had lower generation probabilities than clonotypes shared by all four sorted-subset donors.

It was CD45RO-negative cells, positively selected for CCR7, that made up naive CD8 cells, with terminally differentiated effector memory CD45RA+ cells excluded. The donors were adults (healthy and HIV-negative) with no recent acute infections or vaccinations. This CDR3 is built from 18 residues. The germline V and J ends were trimmed by 5 bases and 7 bases, with 28 bases remaining between them. The germline gives CDR1 MNHEY, CDR2 SMNVEV (reference sequence). Original handling: In the immunoSEQ data, sequences were junction-only and lacked quality scores, so filtering differed. Assay used: immunoSEQ multiplex PCR; TCRdb lists only in-frame clones, some missing. V, J and clone size are taken as reported in that table, and D and trimming were inferred from the DNA itself. The repertoire has about 580,000 clones, 95% to 98% of them found once; the top ten carry approximately 0.3%. As concerns this clone: The antigen remains unidentified.

The sequenced sample consisted of naive CD8+ T cells sorted from blood. This TCR was recovered from a man aged 25-45 years in good health. This chain links TRBV27 with TRBJ2-3; possibly TRBD2 for D (6 bases). CDR3 amino acids: CASSPPRTIIPLTNTQYF. As DNA, the CDR3 is TGTGCCAGCAGTCCCCCCCGGACTATCATTCCACTCACCAATACGCAGTATTTT.